The 19 T cell receptor beta chains below all came from one sample that was sequenced in a study of immune evolution from preneoplasia to lung adenocarcinoma. This table comes from immunoSEQ multiplex PCR, and its TCRdb copy is limited to in-frame clones, with some not included. The data contain 2,000 to 3,000 clones, roughly 85% of them singletons. Sequencing was done on a sample of FFPE normal lung tissue adjacent to the tumor. All receptors derive from a person aged 50-59 years with lung adenocarcinoma.

The table lists this clone with a few counts. This chain joins TRBV27 and TRBJ1-5, with TRBD1 as a possible D gene (5 bases). Germline CDR1 reads MNHEY; CDR2 reads SMNVEV (reference sequence). The CDR3 has 15 residues. Trimming shortened V by 4 bases and J by 2 bases, and 12 bases separated the two germline ends. The CDR3 DNA is TGTGCCAGCAGTTCGGGGGTTATTGGCAATCAGCCCCAGCATTTT. Protein: CASSSGVIGNQPQHF.

The V call is TRBV19, the J call TRBJ2-3; D is unresolved. There are 12 residues in the CDR3. The V and J ends lost 5 bases and 2 bases respectively, with 5 bases between them. The germline V gene has CDR1 LNHDA and CDR2 SQIVND (reference sequence). The CDR3 nucleotides read TGTGCCAGTAGTTCGTTCACAGATACGCAGTATTTT. Its protein product is CASSSFTDTQYF.

The V and J genes are TRBV19 and TRBJ1-1; maybe TRBD1 (5 bases). Trimming cost V 3 bases and J 3 bases, with 14 bases left between them. Germline V lookup: CDR1 LNHDA, CDR2 SQIVND (reference sequence). The CDR3 has 15 residues. The CDR3 DNA is TGTGCCAGTAGTATCACGGGGGACGGAGACACTGAAGCTTTCTTT. This encodes CASSITGDGDTEAFF.

This chain connects TRBV9 to TRBJ2-3, with a possible D match to TRBD2 (5 bases). The V end lost 0 bases, the J end lost 1 base, and 9 bases lay between the germline ends. The CDR3 extends over 15 amino acids. Looked up from germline, CDR1 is SGDLS and CDR2 is YYNGEE. CDR3 DNA: TGTGCCAGCAGCGTAGATCAGCGGCGCACAGATACGCAGTATTTT. This gives the protein CASSVDQRRTDTQYF.

The chain has TRBV7-3 and TRBJ2-1, with 7 positions matching TRBD1. CDR3 length equals 15 residues. CDR1 and CDR2 (germline): SGHTA, FQGTGA. V gave up 0 bases and J gave up 8 bases; unmatched junction bases: 7. CDR3 sequence reads: CASSLTLDRVDEQFF. The CDR3 DNA sequence: TGTGCCAGCAGCTTAACGTTAGACAGGGTGGATGAGCAGTTCTTC.

The J gene is TRBJ2-3, the V gene TRBV9; D gene ambiguous. The V end was cut by 8 bases, the J end by 0 bases, with 4 bases between. Germline V lookup: CDR1 SGDLS, CDR2 YYNGEE. The length of the CDR3 is 11 residues. CDR3 in amino acids: CARTSTDTQYF. The DNA for the CDR3 is TGTGCCAGGACTAGCACAGATACGCAGTATTTT.

The V and J genes are TRBV5-1 and TRBJ2-2; 9 positions agree with TRBD1. Germline CDR1 and CDR2: SGHRS and YFSETQ. The CDR3 runs to 16 residues. Trimming took 4 bases from V and 4 from J; bases not matched to a gene: 8. CDR3 DNA sequence: TGCGCCAGCAGCACCCGGACAGGGGAGGTCACCGGGGAGCTGTTTTTT. Its translation: CASSTRTGEVTGELFF. The full variable domain, rest sourced from reference TRBV5-1 and TRBJ2-2, is KAGVTQTPRYLIKTRGQQVTLSCSPISGHRSVSWYQQTPGQGLQFLFEYFSETQRNKGNFPGRFSGRQFSNSRSEMNVSTLELGDSALYLCASSTRTGEVTGELFFGEGSRLTVL.

V and J are TRBV5-1 and TRBJ2-7, with D possibly TRBD2 on 6 matching bases. This CDR3 region has 14 residues. Germline V lookup: CDR1 SGHRS, CDR2 YFSETQ. Trimming stripped 5 bases from V and 3 bases from J, with 15 bases between. The CDR3 protein is CASSQVGGGYEQYF. For the CDR3, the DNA is TGCGCCAGCAGTCAGGTGGGGGGTGGCTACGAGCAGTACTTC.

This chain joins TRBV30 and TRBJ1-2; no clear D. The V end lost 0 bases, the J end lost 1 base, and 6 bases lay between the germline ends. The CDR3 runs 13 residues. Germline assignment: CDR1 GTSNPN and CDR2 SVGIG (reference sequence). This CDR3 reads CAWSVSVNYGYTF. DNA for the CDR3: TGTGCCTGGAGTGTTTCGGTTAACTATGGCTACACCTTC. The full variable domain, rest sourced from reference TRBV30 and TRBJ1-2, is SQTIHQWPATLVQPVGSPLSLECTVEGTSNPNLYWYRQAAGRGLQLLFYSVGIGQISSEVPQNLSASRPQDRQFILSSKKLLLSDSGFYLCAWSVSVNYGYTFGSGTRLTVV.

This rearrangement joins TRBV6-1 to TRBJ2-7; 8 positions agree with TRBD1. Germline-derived CDR1 and CDR2 are MNHNS and SASEGT. The ends lost 4 bases at V and 0 bases at J; junction bases unmatched: 5. The CDR3 consists of 15 residues. CDR3 amino acids: CASSVQGESSYEQYF. The CDR3 nucleotides read TGTGCCAGCAGTGTACAGGGGGAATCCTCCTACGAGCAGTACTTC.

This chain joins TRBV13 and TRBJ2-1; D gene ambiguous. With 5 bases removed from V and 5 bases from J, the gap between germline ends came to 16 bases. The CDR3 spans 15 residues. In germline, CDR1 is PRHDT, CDR2 FYEKMQ (reference sequence). Written as DNA, the CDR3 is TGTGCCAGCAGCCTCCAGACCCCAAAGAACAATGAGCAGTTCTTC. Amino acids: CASSLQTPKNNEQFF.

The chain carries TRBV6-4 and TRBJ2-3; D may be TRBD1 or TRBD2 (5 bases each). Looked up from germline, CDR1 is MRHNA and CDR2 is SNTAGT. The length of the CDR3 is 14 residues. V lost 2 bases to trimming and J lost 2 bases, with 8 bases between them. The CDR3 loop is CASSDGTDTDTQYF. The CDR3 DNA is TGTGCCAGCAGTGACGGGACCGACACAGATACGCAGTATTTT.

The chain joins TRBV2 to TRBJ2-7; TRBD2 matches 16 bases. V was pared by 7 bases and J by 6 bases, with 12 bases of the junction left unmatched. The CDR3 contains 17 residues. The germline gives CDR1 SNHLY, CDR2 FYNNEI. The CDR3 protein is CASTNPTGLAGGSEQYF. The CDR3 DNA sequence: TGTGCCAGCACCAACCCCACGGGACTAGCGGGGGGGAGCGAGCAGTACTTC.

The chain has TRBV30 and TRBJ2-5; D may be TRBD1 (5 bases). Germline CDR1 is GTSNPN and CDR2 is SVGIG (reference sequence). The CDR3 spans 14 residues. Trimming stripped 1 base from V and 2 bases from J, with 11 bases between. CDR3 region: CAWSARRQQETQYF. In DNA form, the CDR3 reads TGTGCCTGGAGTGCCCGTAGACAGCAAGAGACCCAGTACTTC.

The rearrangement links TRBV7-6 to TRBJ2-2, with 12 nucleotides matching TRBD2. V lost 3 bases, J lost 6 bases, and 5 bases stayed unmatched. CDR3 length equals 16 residues. Germline V CDR1 and CDR2: SGHVS, FNYEAQ. The CDR3 region is CASSLLLAGGAGELFF. The CDR3 nucleotides are TGTGCCAGCAGCTTGTTGCTAGCGGGAGGGGCCGGGGAGCTGTTTTTT.

V usage is TRBV4-2 and J usage is TRBJ2-7, with D uncertain. The germline gives CDR1 LGHNA, CDR2 YNFKEQ. Trimming took off 0 bases at V and 5 bases at J, with 5 bases between the two ends. This CDR3 is built from 12 residues. The CDR3 DNA sequence: TGTGCCAGCAGCCAAGATCAGGACGAGCAGTACTTC. Amino acids: CASSQDQDEQYF.

In its sample, this clone was seen once. V usage is TRBV5-1 and J usage is TRBJ2-7; D gene ambiguous. Trimming took 0 bases from V and 2 from J, leaving 12 bases between them. The CDR3 runs 15 residues. CDR1 is SGHRS and CDR2 is YFSETQ in the germline V gene. This CDR3 is CASSLGGSVAYEQYF. The CDR3 DNA reads TGCGCCAGCAGCTTGGGGGGATCCGTCGCCTACGAGCAGTACTTC.

The chain is built from TRBV27 and TRBJ2-7; TRBD1 agrees at 10 bases. This CDR3 region has 16 residues. Germline lookup yields CDR1 MNHEY and CDR2 SMNVEV (reference sequence). With V trimmed by 2 bases and J by 4 bases, 8 bases remained unmatched. The CDR3 nucleotides read TGTGCCAGCAGTTTAGCGGCAACGGGACAGGGGTACGAGCAGTACTTC. This codes for CASSLAATGQGYEQYF.

The rearrangement joins TRBV27 to TRBJ1-1; D is undetermined. The CDR3 totals 17 residues. Trimming removed 0 bases at V and 4 bases at J, with 18 bases between. Germline loops: CDR1 MNHEY, CDR2 SMNVEV (reference sequence). The CDR3 region is CASSLSTDGWLSTEAFF. CDR3 in DNA: TGTGCCAGCAGTTTATCGACGGACGGGTGGCTCAGCACTGAAGCTTTCTTT.